This TCR beta chain was sequenced for a study of cytomegalovirus exposure and HLA in healthy donors. The CDR3 spans 17 residues. From germline, CDR1 is LGHNA and CDR2 YSLEER. V was trimmed by 0 bases and J by 5 bases, leaving 14 bases between them. Both 60 Vbeta primers and 13 Jbeta primers went into the PCR. Sequencing used immunoSEQ multiplex PCR; TCRdb keeps in-frame clones, though not all of them. Of about 94,000 clones in the sample, 75% to 85% were seen once. Sample: PBMCs. This sequence was found in a woman between 35 and 50 years old in good health and CMV-seronegative. This chain connects TRBV4-3 to TRBJ1-6; D remains ambiguous. This CDR3 is CASSQDWVEGNNSPLHF. The CDR3 region has the DNA TGCGCCAGCAGCCAAGATTGGGTAGAGGGTAATAATTCACCCCTCCACTTT.